The entry below gives a single TCR beta chain sequence along with its context. Per the authors' pipeline: Nucleated cell number was recorded as an estimate derived from reference gene primer amplification. Sequenced by immunoSEQ multiplex PCR; TCRdb stores in-frame clones only, minus some. V and J calls and clone size come straight from that table; D and trimming were deduced from the DNA. This sample yields 300,000 to 450,000 clones, of which about 85% are seen a single time; 3% to 4.5% belongs to the top ten. CDR1 is SGHDT, CDR2 YYEEEE, per germline. V lost 4 bases to trimming and J lost 4 bases, with 18 bases between them. The CDR3 totals 16 residues. These data are taken from a study of blood T cell repertoires in COVID-19. Across the study: Acute and convalescent COVID-19 samples came from the United States, Italy and Spain. From T cells, B-cell-depleted T cells, or PBMCs came the material, which was cDNA or gDNA.

This chain connects TRBV5-6 to TRBJ2-4; perhaps TRBD1 as D (6 bases). The source is a woman between 18 and 29 years old with acute or convalescent COVID-19. Sequencing input: peripheral blood. The CDR3 sequence: CASSLRDTQTKNIQYF. CDR3 coding DNA: TGTGCCAGCAGCCTAAGGGACACACAAACAAAAAACATTCAGTACTTC.